The clone carrying this TCR beta chain was recorded at least ten times. Antigen unknown. Amplifying from RNA transcripts, the study obtained TCR beta CDR3 regions. HTBI primers served in a first-round RT-PCR, which a second-round multiplex PCR followed. TCRdb called the multiplex PCR reads again in MiXCR, with one record for every CDR3 protein. This repertoire shows fewer than 650,000 distinct CDR3 sequences, about a fifth found once; its top ten account for 7.1%. The CDR3 length is 15 residues. Germline CDR1 reads DFQATT; CDR2 reads SNEGSKA (reference sequence). Unmatched junction bases numbered 8, after V lost 1 base and J lost 6 bases. This sample stems from a study of Graves' ophthalmopathy and Graves' hyperthyroidism. General observations from the study: Among thyroid clonotypes expanded above 0.001 frequency, most also appeared in blood.

The source of this sequence is a woman under 30 with stable Graves' hyperthyroidism. Some clones in this sample may be carry-over from other donors' samples. Sequencing was carried out using peripheral blood. The V and J genes are TRBV20-1 and TRBJ1-1; 10 nucleotides agree with TRBD1. The CDR3 coding sequence is TGCAGTGCTAGAGCGACAGGGGGCACGCGAGCTGAAGCTTTCTTT. Protein sequence: CSARATGGTRAEAFF.